Listed here is a single TCR beta chain. Membership in each cohort depended on participant-reported clinical history. These data come from a study of blood T cell repertoires in COVID-19. TCRdb's copy holds only in-frame clones and misses some; the assay was immunoSEQ multiplex PCR. The repertoire holds under 450,000 clones, more than 85% seen once, with under 3% in the top ten. The junction had 8 bases not matched to a gene; V was cut back by 4 bases and J by 4 bases. Germline values: CDR1 SQVTM, CDR2 ANQGSEA. This CDR3 has 14 amino acids. Sequenced material: PBMCs or T cells enriched from blood (not recorded which). This sequence originates from a woman in her thirties who had recovered from COVID-19. This sequence joins TRBV29-1 and TRBJ2-5; 8 positions agree with TRBD1. CDR3 amino acids: CSVGRTGYTETQYF. The CDR3, as DNA: TGCAGCGTTGGTAGGACAGGGTATACAGAGACCCAGTACTTC.